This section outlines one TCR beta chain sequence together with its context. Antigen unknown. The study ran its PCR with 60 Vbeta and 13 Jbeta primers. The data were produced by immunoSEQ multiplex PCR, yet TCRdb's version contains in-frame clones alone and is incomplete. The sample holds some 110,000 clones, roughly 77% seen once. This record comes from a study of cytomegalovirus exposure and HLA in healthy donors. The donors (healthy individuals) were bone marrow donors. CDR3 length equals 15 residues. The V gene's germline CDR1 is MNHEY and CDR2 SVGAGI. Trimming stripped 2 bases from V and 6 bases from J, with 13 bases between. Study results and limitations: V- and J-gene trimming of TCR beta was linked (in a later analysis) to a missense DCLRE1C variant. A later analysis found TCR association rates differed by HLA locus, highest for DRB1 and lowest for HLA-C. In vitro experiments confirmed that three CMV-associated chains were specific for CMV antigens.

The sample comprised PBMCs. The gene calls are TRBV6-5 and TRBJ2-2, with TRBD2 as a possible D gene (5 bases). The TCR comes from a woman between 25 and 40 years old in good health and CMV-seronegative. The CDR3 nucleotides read TGTGCCAGCAGTTACCGGGAAGTACGTCCCGGGGAGCTGTTTTTT. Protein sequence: CASSYREVRPGELFF.